This TCR beta chain was retrieved from a study of tumor and adjacent non-tumor tissue in lung cancer. At the level of the study: Histology: about a dozen adenocarcinoma, a couple of squamous cell carcinoma, 1 small cell lung cancer. Patients were aged roughly 31 to 76, 9 to 10 men and a handful of women, stage I to III.

This sample's RNA came from whole unsorted tissue. Between August and November 2014, newly diagnosed, chemotherapy-naive lung cancer patients underwent thoracic surgery in China. Three rounds of nested PCR, following a modified ARM-PCR protocol, produced the TCRbeta library. TCRdb passed the multiplex PCR reads through MiXCR, listing each CDR3 protein once. The sample has roughly 200,000 distinct CDR3 sequences; around 70% are singletons. The CDR3 is made up of 13 amino acids. From germline, CDR1 is MNHEY and CDR2 SVGAGI. Trimming took 2 bases from V and 5 from J, leaving 9 bases between them. The chain recombines TRBV6-5 with TRBJ2-5; D call uncertain. The receptor comes from a man in his sixties with non-small cell lung cancer. Sequenced material: lung tumor tissue. The CDR3 protein is CASSYRAVETQYF. The CDR3 DNA reads TGTGCCAGCAGTTACCGGGCGGTGGAGACCCAGTACTTC.